This T cell receptor (beta chain) was captured in a study of blood T cell repertoires in COVID-19. Across the study: The United States, Italy and Spain provided the acute and convalescent COVID-19 samples. The cDNA or gDNA used as material had been derived from T cells, B-cell-depleted T cells, or PBMCs.

The data were produced by immunoSEQ multiplex PCR, yet TCRdb's version contains in-frame clones alone and is incomplete. Among approximately 110,000 clones, about two thirds were seen once, and the ten largest hold more than 0.8%. The TCR comes from a human donor with acute or convalescent COVID-19. The donor label of this sample is uncertain. Sequenced material: peripheral blood.

The CDR3 nucleotides are TGTGCCAGTAGTATGGGACGTCGGACAGGGGACTATGGCTACACCTTC. Protein product: CASSMGRRTGDYGYTF. The chain is built from TRBV19 and TRBJ1-2, with 9 nucleotides matching TRBD1. CDR3 length: 16 amino acids. J lost 3 bases, V lost 3 bases, and 8 bases had no gene match. The V gene's germline CDR1 is LNHDA and CDR2 SQIVND (reference sequence).